These 2 T cell receptor beta chains were all obtained from the same sample, sequenced in a study of shared clonotypes between healthy human individuals. This table comes from immunoSEQ multiplex PCR, and its TCRdb copy is limited to in-frame clones, with some not included. The table shows 640,000 or so clones, with less than 80% occurring only once. Sequencing was performed on memory CD4+ T cells sorted from blood. Subset of the sample: CD45RA-negative fraction. The receptors were gathered from a woman aged 30 to 39 in good health.

The rearrangement uses TRBV27 and TRBJ1-5; no clear D gene. This CDR3 is built from 15 residues. V lost 3 bases to trimming and J lost 1 base, with 10 bases between them. Per the germline V gene, CDR1 is MNHEY and CDR2 is SMNVEV (reference sequence). DNA of the CDR3: TGTGCCAGCAGTTTTCTTGGGCAGAGCAATCAGCCCCAGCATTTT. Translated, it gives CASSFLGQSNQPQHF.

This clone was recorded only once. V is TRBV11-3 and J is TRBJ2-2; D is uncertain. In germline, CDR1 is SGHNT, CDR2 YENEEA. Trimming cost V 0 bases and J 2 bases, with 19 bases left between them. The CDR3 totals 19 residues. CDR3 sequence: CASSLDQHPPSPNTGELFF. The CDR3 DNA sequence: TGTGCCAGCAGCTTAGATCAGCACCCCCCAAGCCCAAACACCGGGGAGCTGTTTTTT.